The 10 T cell receptor beta chains below were found in one sample sequenced in a study of CD8+CD57+ T cells in acquired aplastic anemia. CDR3 and TCR beta VDJ profiling relied on genomic DNA as the template. TCRdb used MiXCR to reprocess the reads, holding one entry per CDR3 protein. The sample includes approximately 200,000 distinct CDR3 sequences, approximately 60% of them seen just once. The source material was sorted CD4+, CD8+, or CD8+CD57+ T cells (not recorded which) from PBMCs. The receptors shown here come from a human donor in good health.

The chain links TRBV20-1 to TRBJ2-7, with a possible D match to TRBD2 (6 bases). Trimming removed 6 bases at V and 3 bases at J, with 15 bases between. Germline V gene lookup returns CDR1 DFQATT and CDR2 SNEGSKA (reference sequence). The CDR3 sequence is 13 residues long. CDR3 DNA sequence: TGCAGTGCCGACGGGACTGAAAACTACGAGCAGTACTTC. Protein product: CSADGTENYEQYF.

The chain couples TRBV7-9 to TRBJ1-2, with 9 positions matching TRBD1. V shed 8 bases and J 6 bases; nucleotides not matched to a gene: 13. Per germline, CDR1 SEHNR and CDR2 FQNEAQ (reference sequence). The CDR3 consists of 15 residues. The CDR3 DNA follows: TGTGCCAGCCAGTTACAGGGGGCGCGCCTCCATGGCTACACCTTC. It specifies CASQLQGARLHGYTF.

The chain uses TRBV19 and TRBJ2-7, with TRBD1 as a possible D gene (5 bases). The V end was cut by 5 bases, the J end by 5 bases, with 13 bases between. Germline CDR1 and CDR2: LNHDA and SQIVND (reference sequence). This CDR3 contains 13 residues. The CDR3, as DNA: TGTGCCAGTAGTTCGACCAGGGTCCACGAGCAGTACTTC. This encodes CASSSTRVHEQYF.

This chain uses TRBV7-8 with TRBJ2-7; perhaps TRBD1 as D (6 bases). The length of the CDR3 is 13 residues. Trimming removed 6 bases at V and 12 bases at J, with 21 bases between. CDR1 SGHVS and CDR2 FQNEAQ come from the germline V gene. CDR3 coding DNA: TGTGCCAGCAGTTCACTACAGGGAGAGGCTCCGTACTTC. It translates to CASSSLQGEAPYF.

This sequence joins TRBV10-3 and TRBJ1-2; D might be TRBD1 (5 bases). CDR1 ENHRY and CDR2 SYGVKD come from the germline V gene. The V end was cut by 8 bases, the J end by 3 bases, with 13 bases between. This CDR3 comprises 13 residues. CDR3 residues: CAIGARDDYGYTF. DNA of the CDR3: TGTGCCATCGGGGCCAGGGACGACTATGGCTACACCTTC.

Details on this clonotype: The CDR3 does not end in the conserved phenylalanine or tryptophan, so this is likely a read error. It is unclear where the CDR3 begins or ends on the DNA, so no DNA is shown, and the CDR3 is as TCRdb lists it. The rearrangement uses TRBV5-6 and TRBJ1-6. Germline V gene sequence: CDR1 SGHDT, CDR2 YYEEEE. From its first to its last residue, the CDR3 has 11 amino acids. CDR3 protein: CASSSLRRLDR.

V and J are TRBV12-3 or TRBV12-4 and TRBJ1-1; no reliable D call. V lost 6 bases, J lost 2 bases, and 13 bases lay in between. This CDR3 is built from 14 residues. The CDR3 nucleotides read TGTGCCAGCAGGAAAATGGACGCAAACACTGAAGCTTTCTTT. This translates into CASRKMDANTEAFF.

V gene TRBV7-2 combines with J gene TRBJ2-7; D not certain. The DNA matches TRBJ1-2 better at its end, which makes the J call doubtful. CDR3 length: 13 residues. CDR1 and CDR2 (germline): SGHTA, FQGNSA. CDR3 coding DNA: TGTGCCAGCAGCCGATATACAGTTGATGGCTACACCTTC. As protein: CASSRYTVDGYTF.

This clonotype was seen ten or more times. The V and J genes are TRBV5-8 and TRBJ2-7; perhaps TRBD2 as D (5 bases). The CDR3 sequence is 15 residues long. V lost 0 bases, J lost 0 bases, and 10 bases lay in between. In germline, CDR1 is SGHTS, CDR2 YDEGEE. The CDR3 nucleotides read TGTGCCAGCAGCTTGGTCTACGGGGACTCCTACGAGCAGTACTTC. It encodes CASSLVYGDSYEQYF.

The J gene is TRBJ2-2, the V gene TRBV6-4; D is ambiguous. Germline CDR1 MRHNA, CDR2 SNTAGT. CDR3 length: 11 residues. Trimming took 6 bases from V and 12 from J, leaving 11 bases between them. CDR3 protein: CASSYGVKLFF. CDR3 nucleotide sequence: TGTGCCAGCAGCTACGGCGTGAAGCTGTTTTTT.